This T cell receptor beta chain is from a study of blood T cell repertoires in COVID-19. Germline CDR1 MDHEN, CDR2 SYDVKM. CDR3 length: 14 residues. V was pared by 5 bases and J by 8 bases, with 10 bases of the junction left unmatched. Researchers sorted participants into cohorts using their self-reported clinical history. The study recruited exposed participants who had met a COVID-19 case within 2 weeks before entry. Under the authors' procedure: Nucleated cell counts were estimated from reference gene primer amplification. Sequenced by immunoSEQ multiplex PCR; TCRdb stores in-frame clones only, minus some. That table supplies the V and J calls and clone size; D and trimming were determined from the DNA. The sample lists 400,000 to 500,000 clones, nearly 90% occurring once.

The sequenced sample consisted of PBMCs or T cells enriched from blood (not recorded which). This chain joins TRBV28 and TRBJ1-2; 8 nucleotides line up with TRBD1. This TCR came from a woman between 18 and 29 years old who had been exposed to COVID-19. In DNA form, the CDR3 reads TGTGCCAGCAGTCCGGGACAGGTCCAGAGAGGCTACACCTTC. This translates into CASSPGQVQRGYTF.